One sample yielded the 9 T cell receptor beta chains listed below, sequenced in a study of human T cells and chemical hapten exposure. Time point noted: healthy volunteer bleed at 2 weeks. Unfractionated whole blood served as the source for total RNA extraction. A single record per CDR3 protein comes from TCRdb applying MiXCR to the RACE reads. The sample holds approximately 90,000 distinct CDR3 sequences, just under 9% seen once. The sequenced material came from whole blood. Source of these receptors: a female donor in good health. Some clones in this sample may be carry-over from other donors' samples.

This clonotype was seen at least ten times. The genes are TRBV12-3 or TRBV12-4 and TRBJ2-4; perhaps TRBD2 as D (6 bases). Trimming took off 3 bases at V and 1 base at J, with 13 bases between the two ends. This CDR3 comprises 16 residues. CDR3 sequence (DNA): TGTGCCAGCAGTTTGTCGGGGAGGTTGGCCAAAAACATTCAGTACTTC. It codes for CASSLSGRLAKNIQYF.

In its sample, this clonotype was seen many times. The chain employs TRBV12-3 or TRBV12-4 and TRBJ2-5; D remains ambiguous. The CDR3 consists of 12 residues. Trimming stripped 0 bases from V and 5 bases from J, with 4 bases between. This CDR3 reads CASSLARETQYF. As DNA, the CDR3 is TGTGCCAGCAGTTTAGCCCGGGAGACCCAGTACTTC.

The rearrangement uses TRBV28 and TRBJ1-5, with 9 bases fitting TRBD1. The germline gives CDR1 MDHEN, CDR2 SYDVKM. There are 16 residues in the CDR3. V dropped 5 bases and J dropped 4; count of bases not matched to a gene: 9. The CDR3 sequence: CASSPQDRGSNQPQHF. CDR3 DNA: TGTGCCAGCAGTCCCCAGGACAGGGGCAGTAATCAGCCCCAGCATTTT.

This clonotype was counted only a few times. This chain joins TRBV5-1 and TRBJ1-4, with 7 bases lining up with TRBD1. J was trimmed by 8 bases and V by 2 bases; bases with no gene match: 9. CDR3 size: 15 residues. The germline V gene encodes CDR1 SGHRS and CDR2 YFSETQ. The CDR3 region has the DNA TGCGCCAGCAGCTTATTTAACAGGGGCGAGGAAAAACTGTTTTTT. Protein product: CASSLFNRGEEKLFF.

This clonotype was detected ten times or more. V and J are TRBV6-1 and TRBJ2-7; 7 bases align to TRBD2. The CDR3 is 12 amino acids. Per germline, CDR1 MNHNS and CDR2 SASEGT. V trimming: 7 bases; J trimming: 3 bases; junction bases outside the gene matches: 3. This chain's CDR3 is CASKRGVYEQYF. Here the CDR3 DNA reads TGTGCCAGCAAGCGGGGTGTCTACGAGCAGTACTTC.

Ten or more counts support this clonotype. The rearrangement uses TRBV18 and TRBJ1-4; the D gene is possibly TRBD1 (5 bases). This CDR3 has 15 amino acids. CDR1 is KGHSH, CDR2 LQKENI, per germline. Trimming cost V 2 bases and J 5 bases, with 12 bases left between them. In DNA, the CDR3 is TGTGCCAGCTCACCAGAGCGGGCAGGGAATGAAAAACTGTTTTTT. This gives the protein CASSPERAGNEKLFF.

This clonotype was picked up a small number of times. The chain employs TRBV16 and TRBJ2-5; D possibly corresponds to TRBD1 (5 bases). CDR1 KGHSY and CDR2 FQNENV come from the germline V gene. V lost 5 bases, J lost 5 bases, and 18 bases lay in between. The CDR3 totals 15 residues. The CDR3 DNA is TGTGCCAGCAGCAAACAGGATACTACCGAGGAGACCCAGTACTTC. It translates to CASSKQDTTEETQYF.

The table lists this clonotype with a few counts. This chain uses TRBV27 with TRBJ1-1; 8 nucleotides align to TRBD1. V trimming: 6 bases; J trimming: 4 bases; junction bases outside the gene matches: 7. Germline loops: CDR1 MNHEY, CDR2 SMNVEV (reference sequence). The CDR3 contains 14 residues. The CDR3 spells CASSGQGSATEAFF. For the CDR3, the DNA is TGTGCCAGCAGCGGACAGGGCTCGGCCACTGAAGCTTTCTTT.

This clonotype was observed many times. This chain connects TRBV20-1 to TRBJ1-3; D unresolved. V was pared by 2 bases and J by 0 bases, with 23 bases between. CDR1 and CDR2 (germline): DFQATT, SNEGSKA (reference sequence). The CDR3 totals 19 residues. CDR3: CSARMPGPQFPFSGNTIYF. The CDR3, as DNA: TGCAGTGCTAGAATGCCGGGCCCACAATTTCCCTTCTCTGGAAACACCATATATTTT.